Sequencing of this T cell receptor beta chain was carried out in a study of pediatric ulcerative colitis. Points from the study as a whole: A couple of patients had blood samples with substantially reduced template counts.

One to two pinch biopsies were taken from the rectum during colonoscopy. The germline V and J ends were trimmed by 7 bases and 2 bases, with 21 bases remaining between them. CDR1 and CDR2 (germline): SGHVT, SQSDAQ. The CDR3 runs 16 residues. The method was immunoSEQ multiplex PCR; TCRdb's version includes in-frame clones alone and lacks a portion of them. Among some 25,000 clones listed, 55% to 75% were seen once. This clone was seen only a few times. Its specificity is unknown. The chain carries TRBV7-4 and TRBJ2-7; possibly TRBD2 for D (5 bases). The source material was gut tissue. The sequence derives from a boy aged 5-17 years with severe ulcerative colitis. The CDR3 DNA reads TGTGCCAGCACCTACCCCGTGCGGGCCTTGACCTACGAGCAGTACTTC. This translates into CASTYPVRALTYEQYF.